The clone carrying this TCR beta chain has only one observation. The sample belongs to a study of blood T cell repertoires in COVID-19. Study summary: Sources were T cells, B-cell-depleted T cells, or PBMCs; the material itself was cDNA or gDNA.

With V trimmed by 6 bases and J by 4 bases, 9 bases remained unmatched. Per the germline V gene, CDR1 is MNHEY and CDR2 is SVGEGT. The CDR3 consists of 16 residues. Generated by immunoSEQ multiplex PCR, the TCRdb table keeps only in-frame clones and is missing some. This table holds 210,000 or so clones, around 80% found once. The sample consisted of peripheral blood. The TCR comes from a woman older than 75 with active or convalescent COVID-19. The rearrangement uses TRBV6-2 or TRBV6-3 and TRBJ2-1, with TRBD1 matching 10 bases. Here the CDR3 DNA reads TGTGCCAGCAGCCCTAGACAGGGGGCGGGGTACAATGAGCAGTTCTTC. It codes for CASSPRQGAGYNEQFF.